This T cell receptor beta chain was sequenced during a study of control samples from healthy donors and cancer patients. The method was immunoSEQ multiplex PCR; TCRdb's version includes in-frame clones alone and lacks a portion of them. The sample has about 150,000 clones; 93% are singletons. The source material was blood. The sequence derives from a man aged 50 or older in good health.

The CDR3: CASSEASTGNSPLHF. CDR3 bases: TGTGCCAGCAGTGAGGCTTCGACAGGGAATTCACCCCTCCACTTT. This chain links TRBV6-4 with TRBJ1-6, with 7 bases aligning to TRBD1. Germline CDR1 reads MRHNA; CDR2 reads SNTAGT. J lost 7 bases, V lost 3 bases, and 6 bases had no gene match. This CDR3 has 15 residues.